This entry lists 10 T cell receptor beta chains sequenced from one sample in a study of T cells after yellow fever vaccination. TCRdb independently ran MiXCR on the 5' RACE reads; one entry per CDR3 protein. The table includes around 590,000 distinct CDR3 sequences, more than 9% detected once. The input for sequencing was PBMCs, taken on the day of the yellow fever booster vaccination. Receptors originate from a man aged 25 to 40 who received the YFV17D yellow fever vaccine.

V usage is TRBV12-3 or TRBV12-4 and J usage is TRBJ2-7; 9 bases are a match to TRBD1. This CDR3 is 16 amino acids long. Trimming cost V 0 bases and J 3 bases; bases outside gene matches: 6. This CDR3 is CASSLAVGTGIYEQYF. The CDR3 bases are TGTGCCAGCAGTTTAGCTGTAGGGACAGGGATCTACGAGCAGTACTTC.

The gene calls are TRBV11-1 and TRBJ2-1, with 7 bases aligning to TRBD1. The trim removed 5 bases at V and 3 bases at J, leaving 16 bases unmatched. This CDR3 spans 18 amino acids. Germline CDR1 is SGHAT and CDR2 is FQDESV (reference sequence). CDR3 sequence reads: CASSRLIGQVRNYNEQFF. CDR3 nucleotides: TGTGCCAGCAGCCGACTAATAGGACAGGTGCGCAACTACAATGAGCAGTTCTTC.

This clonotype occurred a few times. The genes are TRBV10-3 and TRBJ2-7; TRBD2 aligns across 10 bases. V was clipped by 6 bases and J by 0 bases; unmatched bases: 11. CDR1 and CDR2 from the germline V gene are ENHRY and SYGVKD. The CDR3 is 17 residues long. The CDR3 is CAISGPGLASPSYEQYF. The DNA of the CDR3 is TGTGCCATCAGCGGGCCGGGACTAGCGTCCCCCTCCTACGAGCAGTACTTC.

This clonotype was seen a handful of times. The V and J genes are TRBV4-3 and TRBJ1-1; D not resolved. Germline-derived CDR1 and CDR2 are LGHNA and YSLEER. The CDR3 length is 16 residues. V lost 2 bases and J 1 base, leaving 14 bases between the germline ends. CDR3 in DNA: TGCGCCAGCAGCCAAACATACCGGTTGGGGAACACTGAAGCTTTCTTT. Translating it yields CASSQTYRLGNTEAFF.

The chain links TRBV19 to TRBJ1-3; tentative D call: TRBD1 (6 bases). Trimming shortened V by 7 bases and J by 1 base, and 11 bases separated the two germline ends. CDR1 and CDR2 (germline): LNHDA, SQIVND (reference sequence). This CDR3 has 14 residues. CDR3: CASMRGASGNTIYF. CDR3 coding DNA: TGTGCCAGTATGAGGGGGGCGTCTGGAAACACCATATATTTT.

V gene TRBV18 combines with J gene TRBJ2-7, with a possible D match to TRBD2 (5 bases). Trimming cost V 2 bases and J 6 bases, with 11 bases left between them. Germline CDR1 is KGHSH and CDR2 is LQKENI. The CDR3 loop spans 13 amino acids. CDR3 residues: CASSPDAGGEQYF. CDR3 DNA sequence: TGTGCCAGCTCACCAGACGCCGGAGGCGAGCAGTACTTC.

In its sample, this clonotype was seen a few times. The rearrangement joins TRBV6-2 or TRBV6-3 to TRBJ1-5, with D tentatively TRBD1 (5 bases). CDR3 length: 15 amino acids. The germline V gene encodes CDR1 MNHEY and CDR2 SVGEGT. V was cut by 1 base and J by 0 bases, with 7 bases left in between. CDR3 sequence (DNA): TGTGCCAGCAGTTACTTGGACACTAGCAATCAGCCCCAGCATTTT. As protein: CASSYLDTSNQPQHF.

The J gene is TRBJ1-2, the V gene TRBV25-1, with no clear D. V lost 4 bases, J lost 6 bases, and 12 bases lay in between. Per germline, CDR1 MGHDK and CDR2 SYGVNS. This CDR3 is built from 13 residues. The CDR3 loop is CASSGLAGNGYTF. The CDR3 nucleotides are TGTGCCAGCAGTGGGCTGGCAGGAAATGGCTACACCTTC.

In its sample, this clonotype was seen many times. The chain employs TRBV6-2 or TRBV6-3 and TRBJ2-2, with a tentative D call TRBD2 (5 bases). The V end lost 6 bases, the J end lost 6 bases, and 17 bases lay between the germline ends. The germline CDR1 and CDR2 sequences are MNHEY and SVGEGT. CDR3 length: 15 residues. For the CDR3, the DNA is TGTGCCAGCAGCTCGGCGGGCGCGCGATCCGGGGAGCTGTTTTTT. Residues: CASSSAGARSGELFF.

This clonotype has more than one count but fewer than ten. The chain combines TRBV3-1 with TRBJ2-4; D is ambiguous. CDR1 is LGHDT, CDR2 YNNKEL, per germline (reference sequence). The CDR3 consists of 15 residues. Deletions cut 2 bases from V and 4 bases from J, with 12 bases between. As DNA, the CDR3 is TGTGCCAGCAGCCAAACCGGACCGACGAAAAACATTCAGTACTTC. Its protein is CASSQTGPTKNIQYF.